This T cell receptor beta chain emerged from a study of T cell responses to AZD1222 COVID-19 vaccine. Whole-study findings and limits: Recipients of two AZD1222 doses showed rising Spike-specific TCR breadth and depth. Repertoire sampling happened only post peak T cell response. CD4 TCRs linked to vaccination spanned spike, dominating at 160-218 and 743-854.

This clone was seen a few times. What it recognizes is unknown. Sequencing used immunoSEQ multiplex PCR; TCRdb keeps in-frame clones, though not all of them. Among around 160,000 clones listed, 85% to 90% were seen once. This CDR3 comprises 11 residues. The V and J ends lost 5 bases and 2 bases respectively, with 6 bases between them. Germline loops: CDR1 SQVTM, CDR2 ANQGSEA. The V and J genes are TRBV29-1 and TRBJ1-2, with D unresolved. The specimen comprised peripheral blood, sampled on day 0 of AZD1222 vaccination. The sequence was obtained from an adult in good health. The CDR3 spells CSVQLNYGYTF. The CDR3 DNA reads TGCAGCGTTCAGCTAAACTATGGCTACACCTTC.